These 19 T cell receptor beta chains originate from one sample sequenced in a study of response to subunit inactivated influenza vaccine. TCRdb fed the RT-PCR reads into MiXCR, producing one record per CDR3 protein. The sample gives 500,000 or so distinct CDR3 sequences, 11% of which show up once; about 12% is in the top ten. Material: PBMCs from blood, obtained more than 35 days after vaccination. These receptors were obtained from a man aged 45 to 65 who received an inactivated influenza vaccine.

The gene calls are TRBV12-3 or TRBV12-4 and TRBJ2-5; D might be TRBD1 or TRBD2, each matching 6 bases. V was cut by 5 bases and J by 3 bases, with 25 bases left in between. The CDR3 covers 18 residues. CDR3 in DNA: TGTGCCAGCAGTCCTCTCGGGGGAAGGCCGAGGGGGAAAGAGACCCAGTACTTC. Its translation is CASSPLGGRPRGKETQYF.

This clonotype was detected many times. The J gene is TRBJ2-1, the V gene TRBV12-3 or TRBV12-4; TRBD2 aligns across 9 bases. This CDR3 contains 14 residues. The V gene end was trimmed by 7 bases and the J gene end by 6 bases; junction bases not matched to a gene: 7. As DNA, the CDR3 is TGTGCCAGCAATTGGAGCGGGAGGTTCAATGAGCAGTTCTTC. Its translation: CASNWSGRFNEQFF.

This clonotype has ten or more counts. The V call is TRBV5-1, the J call TRBJ2-2; a possible D gene is TRBD1 (6 bases). Germline V gene lookup returns CDR1 SGHRS and CDR2 YFSETQ. Trimming left V 4 bases short and J 4 bases short, with 14 bases between. The CDR3 is 15 amino acids. The CDR3 DNA follows: TGCGCCAGCAGCGTTGGACAGTCGGGCACCGGGGAGCTGTTTTTT. This encodes CASSVGQSGTGELFF.

The gene calls are TRBV7-9 and TRBJ2-3; D uncertain. The CDR3 has 16 amino acids. V lost 1 base and J 0 bases, leaving 11 bases between the germline ends. CDR1 is SEHNR and CDR2 is FQNEAQ in the germline V gene (reference sequence). The CDR3 DNA is TGTGCCAGCAGCTTAGGATGGGCATACAGCACAGATACGCAGTATTTT. It yields the protein CASSLGWAYSTDTQYF.

This chain links TRBV10-2 with TRBJ2-5; perhaps TRBD1 as D (6 bases). The CDR3 totals 13 residues. Germline-derived CDR1 and CDR2 are WSHSY and SAAADI. The ends were cut back, 7 bases at V and 5 bases at J, with 14 bases in the middle. CDR3 amino acids: CASIFAGDETQYF. DNA for the CDR3: TGCGCCAGCATTTTCGCAGGGGATGAGACCCAGTACTTC.

This clonotype was counted between two and nine times. The genes are TRBV10-3 and TRBJ2-3, with 13 bases that match TRBD2. Germline CDR1 and CDR2: ENHRY and SYGVKD. The ends lost 6 bases at V and 1 base at J; junction bases unmatched: 1. This CDR3 spans 15 amino acids. DNA of the CDR3: TGTGCCATCAGGGGACTAGCGGGGCGCACAGATACGCAGTATTTT. Translation: CAIRGLAGRTDTQYF.

This clonotype was found a few times. The chain is built from TRBV7-9 and TRBJ1-2; D might be TRBD1 (5 bases). This CDR3 comprises 14 residues. Germline V CDR1 and CDR2: SEHNR, FQNEAQ (reference sequence). V was trimmed by 1 base and J by 7 bases, leaving 13 bases between them. The CDR3 here is CASSLGQGTVGYTF. CDR3 DNA: TGTGCCAGCAGCTTAGGGCAGGGCACGGTTGGCTACACCTTC.

This clonotype occurred many times. The chain employs TRBV20-1 and TRBJ2-3; TRBD1 agrees at 9 bases. This CDR3 contains 13 residues. Germline trimming cut 3 bases from V and 6 bases from J; bases unmatched to any gene: 4. CDR1 is DFQATT and CDR2 is SNEGSKA in the germline V gene (reference sequence). The CDR3 loop reads CSARVDRGDTQYF. The CDR3 DNA is TGCAGTGCTAGGGTCGACAGGGGGGATACGCAGTATTTT.

The rearrangement links TRBV7-9 to TRBJ2-5, with 12 positions matching TRBD1. Germline V gives CDR1 SEHNR, CDR2 FQNEAQ (reference sequence). V shed 2 bases and J 5 bases; nucleotides not matched to a gene: 6. This CDR3 is 16 amino acids long. CDR3 DNA: TGTGCCAGCAGCTTACAAGGGACAGGGGGCTTGGAGACCCAGTACTTC. Encoded protein: CASSLQGTGGLETQYF. Using reference TRBV7-9 and TRBJ2-5 for the parts outside the CDR3, the full variable domain is DTGVSQNPRHKITKRGQNVTFRCDPISEHNRLYWYRQTLGQGPEFLTYFQNEAQLEKSRLLSDRFSAERPKGSFSTLEIQRTEQGDSAMYLCASSLQGTGGLETQYFGPGTRLLVL.

This clonotype was seen a few times. The chain uses TRBV7-2 and TRBJ2-2, with D possibly TRBD1 on 5 matching bases. V shed 5 bases and J shed 7 bases, with 17 bases lying between them. This CDR3 comprises 15 residues. Germline V CDR1 and CDR2: SGHTA, FQGNSA. The CDR3 loop reads CASSLMGQGNGELFF. In DNA, the CDR3 is TGTGCCAGCAGCCTCATGGGGCAGGGCAACGGGGAGCTGTTTTTT.

The chain couples TRBV20-1 to TRBJ1-1; no clear D gene. V dropped 3 bases and J dropped 0 bases, with 11 bases sitting between them. The CDR3 sequence is 14 residues long. From germline, CDR1 is DFQATT and CDR2 SNEGSKA (reference sequence). CDR3 in DNA: TGCAGTGCTAGTTCGGCAGTAATGAACACTGAAGCTTTCTTT. Translating gives CSASSAVMNTEAFF.

The rearrangement links TRBV4-2 to TRBJ2-1; perhaps TRBD1 as D (5 bases). CDR3 size: 16 residues. Trimming cost V 0 bases and J 7 bases, with 16 bases left between them. Germline CDR1 is LGHNA and CDR2 is YNFKEQ. CDR3 in DNA: TGTGCCAGCAGCCAAGAGTGGACACAGTCCGGGAATGAGCAGTTCTTC. Amino acids: CASSQEWTQSGNEQFF.

This clonotype came up many times. The V gene is TRBV10-3, the J gene TRBJ1-2, with TRBD1 matching 9 bases. The CDR3 is made up of 13 amino acids. The germline V gene encodes CDR1 ENHRY and CDR2 SYGVKD. V lost 4 bases to trimming and J lost 4 bases; unmatched junction nucleotides: 1. The CDR3 DNA follows: TGTGCCATCAGTGGGGGACAGGGCTATGGCTACACCTTC. Its translation is CAISGGQGYGYTF.

The rearrangement joins TRBV7-2 to TRBJ2-3; D unclear. This CDR3 is 14 amino acids long. Looked up from germline, CDR1 is SGHTA and CDR2 is FQGNSA. Trimming pared 5 bases from V and 0 bases from J, leaving 9 bases between. The CDR3: CASSAALSTDTQYF. The CDR3 region has the DNA TGTGCCAGCAGCGCTGCGCTCAGCACAGATACGCAGTATTTT.

A few counts support this clonotype. The chain couples TRBV5-5 to TRBJ2-1; either TRBD1 or TRBD2 may fit D (5 bases each). V was pared by 0 bases and J by 4 bases, with 14 bases between. The CDR3 loop spans 16 amino acids. Germline CDR1 and CDR2: SGHKS and YYEKEE (reference sequence). The CDR3 bases are TGTGCCAGCAGCTTGGGTGGGGACCTTATTTACAATGAGCAGTTCTTC. As protein: CASSLGGDLIYNEQFF. Filled out from reference TRBV5-5 and TRBJ2-1, the complete variable domain reads DAGVTQSPTHLIKTRGQQVTLRCSPISGHKSVSWYQQVLGQGPQFIFQYYEKEERGRGNFPDRFSARQFPNYSSELNVNALLLGDSALYLCASSLGGDLIYNEQFFGPGTRLTVL.

The sample holds a few counts of this clonotype. This sequence joins TRBV5-1 and TRBJ2-1; D is perhaps TRBD1 (6 bases). Trimming left V 0 bases short and J 5 bases short, with 9 bases between. The CDR3 extends over 14 amino acids. Germline values: CDR1 SGHRS, CDR2 YFSETQ. The CDR3 nucleotides are TGCGCCAGCAGCTTGGCCACAGGGAACAATGAGCAGTTCTTC. Protein sequence: CASSLATGNNEQFF.

This clonotype occurred a few times. This chain uses TRBV9 with TRBJ2-1; TRBD2 agrees at 7 bases. The CDR3 covers 16 residues. Trimming took 3 bases from V and 4 from J; bases not matched to a gene: 10. In germline, CDR1 is SGDLS, CDR2 YYNGEE. In DNA form, the CDR3 reads TGTGCCAGCAGCGAGACGGGGCTAGCGGCTTACAATGAGCAGTTCTTC. Protein product: CASSETGLAAYNEQFF. The full variable domain, rest sourced from reference TRBV9 and TRBJ2-1, is DSGVTQTPKHLITATGQRVTLRCSPRSGDLSVYWYQQSLDQGLQFLIQYYNGEERAKGNILERFSAQQFPDLHSELNLSSLELGDSALYFCASSETGLAAYNEQFFGPGTRLTVL.

This clonotype was detected a few times. The rearrangement joins TRBV6-5 to TRBJ2-5, with D possibly matching TRBD2 (5 bases). The CDR3 extends over 14 amino acids. The V and J ends lost 0 bases and 0 bases respectively, with 5 bases between them. Germline V CDR1 and CDR2: MNHEY, SVGAGI. CDR3 bases: TGTGCCAGCAGTTACTCGAGGGACCAAGAGACCCAGTACTTC. Translated, it gives CASSYSRDQETQYF.

The table lists this clonotype with a few counts. This rearrangement joins TRBV24-1 to TRBJ2-2; unclear D gene. V dropped 5 bases and J dropped 0 bases, with 9 bases sitting between them. The germline V gene has CDR1 KGHDR and CDR2 SFDVKD. This CDR3 contains 15 residues. The CDR3 loop reads CATSAQSANTGELFF. In DNA, the CDR3 is TGTGCCACCAGTGCCCAGAGCGCGAACACCGGGGAGCTGTTTTTT.